A selection of T cell receptor beta chains follows, all from one sample in a study of T cells in Graves' hyperthyroidism and ophthalmopathy. Each CDR3 protein gets one entry after TCRdb re-called the multiplex PCR reads with MiXCR. Here the sample spans under 400,000 distinct CDR3 sequences, over 15% being singletons. The sequencing input was blood. These receptors originate from a woman between 50 and 59 years old with Graves' hyperthyroidism. Each CDR3 is given with its conserved first and last residue. Each record gives: clone size, J gene, V gene, D gene, CDR3 protein, CDR3 DNA. A D gene is named only where the DNA matches it firmly. Size values are once, few and many counts, or a class for expanded clones, and some rows have none.

.	TRBJ2-1	TRBV19	TRBD1	CASSIAGTGTSEQFF	TGTGCCAGTAGTATAGCCGGGACAGGTACAAGTGAGCAGTTCTTC
few	TRBJ1-1	TRBV20-1	.	CSATIAGVEAEAFF	TGCAGTGCAACTATTGCAGGGGTCGAGGCTGAAGCTTTCTTT
many	TRBJ2-5	TRBV2	.	CASSSGSGTQYF	TGTGCCAGCAGTAGCGGGTCGGGGACCCAGTACTTC
.	TRBJ1-5	TRBV6-1	TRBD1	CASRAGGYSNQPQHF	TGTGCCAGCAGAGCAGGGGGCTATAGCAATCAGCCCCAGCATTTT
many	TRBJ1-5	TRBV12-3/TRBV12-4	.	CASTKDSNQPQHF	TGTGCCAGCACTAAGGACAGCAATCAGCCCCAGCATTTT
many	TRBJ1-1	TRBV18	.	CASSPRQTEAFF	TGTGCCAGCTCACCCCGACAAACGGAGGCTTTCTTT
few	TRBJ1-1	TRBV27	TRBD1	CASSFGDRNTEAFF	TGTGCCAGCAGTTTCGGGGACAGAAACACTGAAGCTTTCTTT
many	TRBJ2-7	TRBV29-1	TRBD2	CSVVAGGPRYEQYF	TGCAGCGTTGTGGCGGGGGGGCCCCGCTACGAGCAGTACTTC
few	TRBJ2-5	TRBV10-3	.	CAISESSGAETQYF	TGTGCCATCAGTGAGTCGTCTGGGGCAGAGACCCAGTACTTC
.	TRBJ2-2	TRBV28	TRBD1	CAGETGVTGELFF	TGTGCCGGAGAAACAGGGGTTACCGGGGAGCTGTTTTTT
few	TRBJ1-2	TRBV12-3/TRBV12-4	TRBD1	CASRPIGTAYYGYTF	TGTGCCAGCAGGCCGATAGGGACAGCGTACTATGGCTACACCTTC
.	TRBJ2-1	TRBV20-1	TRBD2	CSAEPGLAGVYEQFF	TGCAGTGCAGAGCCTGGACTAGCGGGAGTATATGAGCAGTTCTTC
.	TRBJ1-2	TRBV20-1	.	CSAREGSYGYTF	TGCAGTGCTAGAGAGGGAAGCTATGGCTACACCTTC
.	TRBJ1-3	TRBV6-4	.	CASRASGTQYSGNTIYF	TGTGCCAGCAGAGCCTCCGGGACACAATACTCTGGAAACACCATATATTTT
few	TRBJ2-2	TRBV20-1	.	CSARDPKWSGELFF	TGCAGTGCTAGAGATCCGAAGTGGTCCGGGGAGCTGTTTTTT
.	TRBJ2-3	TRBV9	.	CASSFETNTDTQYF	TGTGCCAGCAGCTTCGAGACTAACACAGATACGCAGTATTTT
few	TRBJ1-2	TRBV5-1	.	CASSLAFGAGYTF	TGCGCCAGCAGCTTGGCCTTCGGTGCAGGCTACACCTTC
.	TRBJ2-1	TRBV5-1	TRBD2	CASEPVTGTSKSYNEQFF	TGCGCCAGCGAGCCCGTGACCGGGACTAGCAAGTCCTACAATGAGCAGTTCTTC
few	TRBJ2-1	TRBV20-1	.	CSAYYPFKGDEQFF	TGCAGTGCTTACTACCCGTTCAAGGGGGATGAGCAGTTCTTC
many	TRBJ2-1	TRBV10-3	TRBD1	CAISVRGGEGNEQFF	TGTGCCATCAGTGTAAGAGGGGGCGAGGGCAATGAGCAGTTCTTC